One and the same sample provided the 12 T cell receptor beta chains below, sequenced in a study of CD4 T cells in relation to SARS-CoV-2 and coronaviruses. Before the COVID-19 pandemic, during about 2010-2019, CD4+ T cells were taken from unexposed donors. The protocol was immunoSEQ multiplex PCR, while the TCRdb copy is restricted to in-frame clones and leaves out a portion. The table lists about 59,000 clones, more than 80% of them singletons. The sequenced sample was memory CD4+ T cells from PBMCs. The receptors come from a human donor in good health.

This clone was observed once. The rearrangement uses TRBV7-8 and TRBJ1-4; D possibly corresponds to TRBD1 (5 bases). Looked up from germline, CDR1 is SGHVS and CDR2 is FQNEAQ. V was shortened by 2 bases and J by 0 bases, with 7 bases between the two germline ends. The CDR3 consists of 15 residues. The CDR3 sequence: CASSLQGATNEKLFF. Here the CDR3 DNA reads TGTGCCAGCAGCTTACAGGGCGCAACTAATGAAAAACTGTTTTTT.

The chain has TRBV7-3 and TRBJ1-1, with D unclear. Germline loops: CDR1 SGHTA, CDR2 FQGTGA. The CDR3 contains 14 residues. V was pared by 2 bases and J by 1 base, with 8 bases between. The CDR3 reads CASSLGGRNTEAFF. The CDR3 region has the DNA TGTGCCAGCAGCTTAGGAGGTAGGAACACTGAAGCTTTCTTT.

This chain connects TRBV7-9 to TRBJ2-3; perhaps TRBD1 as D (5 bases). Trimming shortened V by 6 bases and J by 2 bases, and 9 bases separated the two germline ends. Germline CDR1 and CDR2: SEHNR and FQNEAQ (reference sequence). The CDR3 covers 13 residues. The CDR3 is CASRRTITDTQYF. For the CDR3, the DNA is TGTGCCAGCAGGCGGACAATCACAGATACGCAGTATTTT.

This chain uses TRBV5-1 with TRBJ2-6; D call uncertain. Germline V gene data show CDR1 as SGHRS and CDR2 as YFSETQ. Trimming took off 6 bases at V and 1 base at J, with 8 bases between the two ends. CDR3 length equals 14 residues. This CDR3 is CASMVASGANVLTF. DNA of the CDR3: TGCGCCAGCATGGTCGCTTCTGGGGCCAACGTCCTGACTTTC.

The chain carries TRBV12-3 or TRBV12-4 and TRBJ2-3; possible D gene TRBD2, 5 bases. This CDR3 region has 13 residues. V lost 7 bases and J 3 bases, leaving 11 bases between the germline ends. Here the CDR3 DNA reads TGTGCCAGCATCACTAGAGCGACAGATACGCAGTATTTT. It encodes CASITRATDTQYF.

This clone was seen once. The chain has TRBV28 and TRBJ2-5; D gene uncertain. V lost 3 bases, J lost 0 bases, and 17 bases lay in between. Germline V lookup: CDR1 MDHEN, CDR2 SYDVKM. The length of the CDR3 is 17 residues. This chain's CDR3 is CASSLLNTLNYQETQYF. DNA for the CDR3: TGTGCCAGCAGTTTGTTGAATACCCTGAATTACCAAGAGACCCAGTACTTC.

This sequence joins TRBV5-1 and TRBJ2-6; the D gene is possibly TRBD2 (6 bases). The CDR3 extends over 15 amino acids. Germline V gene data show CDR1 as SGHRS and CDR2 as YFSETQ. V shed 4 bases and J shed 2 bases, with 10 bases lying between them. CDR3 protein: CASSTGGTGANVLTF. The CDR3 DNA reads TGCGCCAGCAGCACCGGGGGAACTGGGGCCAACGTCCTGACTTTC. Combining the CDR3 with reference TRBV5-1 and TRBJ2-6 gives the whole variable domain KAGVTQTPRYLIKTRGQQVTLSCSPISGHRSVSWYQQTPGQGLQFLFEYFSETQRNKGNFPGRFSGRQFSNSRSEMNVSTLELGDSALYLCASSTGGTGANVLTFGAGSRLTVL.

The CDR3 coding sequence is TGCGCCAGCAGCTTGGGGCCCGGCAGGGCAGGCGGCAATGAGCAGTTCTTC. Its protein product is CASSLGPGRAGGNEQFF. This chain connects TRBV5-1 to TRBJ2-1, with a possible D match to TRBD1 (5 bases). The CDR3 sequence is 17 residues long. Germline loops: CDR1 SGHRS, CDR2 YFSETQ. The germline V and J ends were trimmed by 0 bases and 6 bases, with 19 bases remaining between them.

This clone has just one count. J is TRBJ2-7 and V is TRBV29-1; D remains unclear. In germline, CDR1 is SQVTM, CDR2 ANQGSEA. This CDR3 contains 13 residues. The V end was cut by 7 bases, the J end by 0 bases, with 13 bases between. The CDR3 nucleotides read TGCAGCGCGAATCTAGGCAACTCCTACGAGCAGTACTTC. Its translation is CSANLGNSYEQYF.

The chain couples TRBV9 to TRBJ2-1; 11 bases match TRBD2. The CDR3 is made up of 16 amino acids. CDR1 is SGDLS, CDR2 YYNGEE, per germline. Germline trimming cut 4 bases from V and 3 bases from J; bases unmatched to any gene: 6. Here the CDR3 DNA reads TGTGCCAGCAGCCCGGGACTAGCGGATTACTACAATGAGCAGTTCTTC. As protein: CASSPGLADYYNEQFF.

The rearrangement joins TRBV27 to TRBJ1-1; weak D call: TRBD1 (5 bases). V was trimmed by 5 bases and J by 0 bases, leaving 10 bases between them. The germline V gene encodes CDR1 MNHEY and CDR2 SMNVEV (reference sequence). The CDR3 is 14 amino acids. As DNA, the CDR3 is TGTGCCAGCAGTGCGACAGCTTTGAACACTGAAGCTTTCTTT. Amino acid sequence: CASSATALNTEAFF.

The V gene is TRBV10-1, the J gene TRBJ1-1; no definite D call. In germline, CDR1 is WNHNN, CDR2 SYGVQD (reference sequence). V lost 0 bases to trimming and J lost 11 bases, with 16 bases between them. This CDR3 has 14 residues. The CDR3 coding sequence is TGCGCCAGCAGTGAGTCGTTCCGGGGTGGCTCCGCTTTCTTT. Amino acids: CASSESFRGGSAFF.